These 21 T cell receptor beta chains share one sample of origin, sequenced in a study of identical twins. One entry per CDR3 protein, called by TCRdb with MiXCR from the 5' RACE reads. Of about 530,000 distinct CDR3 sequences in the sample, more than 20% were seen once. Separately, the same data were catalogued under a study of yellow fever vaccine responses in identical twins.

Specimen: CD4+ T cells sorted from blood. These receptors were obtained from a woman aged 18-35 years in good health.

This clonotype has ten or more counts. V usage is TRBV6-1 and J usage is TRBJ2-1, with 7 bases that match TRBD2. V lost 4 bases and J lost 7; bases outside the gene matches: 4. This CDR3 region has 13 residues. CDR1 is MNHNS, CDR2 SASEGT, per germline. CDR3 bases: TGTGCCAGCAGTGGAGGACTAGTAAATGAGCAGTTCTTC. This encodes CASSGGLVNEQFF.

This clonotype was observed at least ten times. V usage is TRBV7-2 and J usage is TRBJ2-7; no definite D call. The germline CDR1 and CDR2 sequences are SGHTA and FQGNSA. This CDR3 is built from 14 residues. V shed 5 bases and J shed 6 bases, with 17 bases lying between them. CDR3: CASSTLRGSTEQYF. In DNA, the CDR3 is TGTGCCAGCAGCACCCTTAGAGGCTCTACCGAGCAGTACTTC.

The V and J genes are TRBV6-5 and TRBJ2-7, with 10 bases identical to TRBD2. This CDR3 spans 16 amino acids. The germline CDR1 and CDR2 sequences are MNHEY and SVGAGI. Losses at the gene ends were 2 bases for V and 6 bases for J; bases not matched to a gene: 10. The CDR3 DNA reads TGTGCCAGCAGTTACCTTGGGGGGCTAGCGGGAGCCGAGCAGTACTTC. Its translation is CASSYLGGLAGAEQYF.

This clonotype was seen a few times. The chain couples TRBV11-2 to TRBJ1-2, with D uncertain. The ends were cut back, 2 bases at V and 7 bases at J, with 11 bases in the middle. CDR1 and CDR2 from the germline V gene are SGHAT and FQNNGV. CDR3 length: 13 residues. The CDR3 bases are TGTGCCAGCAGCTTAAGGGAAATGGGTGGCTACACCTTC. Translation gives CASSLREMGGYTF.

This sequence joins TRBV15 and TRBJ2-5; a possible D gene is TRBD1 (5 bases). Trimming removed 0 bases at V and 5 bases at J, with 13 bases between. Germline-derived CDR1 and CDR2 are LNHNV and YYDKDF (reference sequence). The CDR3 runs to 15 residues. The CDR3 loop reads CATSRDGAGSETQYF. DNA of the CDR3: TGTGCCACCAGCAGAGATGGGGCAGGGTCGGAGACCCAGTACTTC.

This clonotype was counted a few times. The J gene is TRBJ1-2, the V gene TRBV15; a possible D gene is TRBD1 (5 bases). Germline V gives CDR1 LNHNV, CDR2 YYDKDF (reference sequence). V gave up 0 bases and J gave up 1 base, with 9 bases separating them. The length of the CDR3 is 15 residues. Here the CDR3 reads CATSRDRGVNYGYTF. The DNA for the CDR3 is TGTGCCACCAGCAGAGATAGGGGAGTTAACTATGGCTACACCTTC.

The CDR3: CASSLAGPAIYF. The CDR3 coding sequence is TGTGCCAGCAGCTTAGCTGGCCCAGCCATATATTTT. The chain joins TRBV11-3 to TRBJ1-3, with D uncertain. CDR3 length: 12 residues. CDR1 and CDR2 (germline): SGHNT, YENEEA. Trimming cost V 1 base and J 11 bases, with 9 bases left between them.

This clonotype occurred a few times. This chain joins TRBV4-1 and TRBJ2-1, with 10 bases aligning to TRBD2. There are 14 residues in the CDR3. V lost 0 bases to trimming and J lost 12 bases; unmatched junction nucleotides: 5. Germline assignment: CDR1 MGHRA and CDR2 YSYEKL. CDR3 coding DNA: TGCGCCAGCAGCCAAGAGCGGACTAGCGGCCCGCAGTTCTTC. This translates into CASSQERTSGPQFF.

This clonotype appeared a few times. The V gene is TRBV10-3, the J gene TRBJ2-3; perhaps TRBD2 as D (6 bases). Per germline, CDR1 ENHRY and CDR2 SYGVKD. The CDR3 has 15 residues. With 3 bases removed from V and 2 bases from J, the gap between germline ends came to 12 bases. For the CDR3, the DNA is TGTGCCATCAGTGATACGGGGGTTTCCACAGATACGCAGTATTTT. It translates to CAISDTGVSTDTQYF.

The gene calls are TRBV6-5 and TRBJ2-1; 8 positions agree with TRBD2. The CDR3 loop spans 15 amino acids. The V and J ends lost 2 bases and 9 bases, in that order; junction bases with no gene match: 9. Per the germline V gene, CDR1 is MNHEY and CDR2 is SVGAGI. The chain's CDR3 is CASSYPGLVIPEQFF. For the CDR3, the DNA is TGTGCCAGCAGTTACCCGGGACTAGTGATCCCTGAGCAGTTCTTC.

The chain employs TRBV28 and TRBJ1-2; tentative D call: TRBD1 (6 bases). Trimming stripped 5 bases from V and 8 bases from J, with 18 bases between. Germline V lookup: CDR1 MDHEN, CDR2 SYDVKM. The CDR3 runs 14 residues. CDR3 nucleotides: TGTGCCAGCAGTAAAAACAGGGTCCCGGGGGGCTACACCTTC. Protein product: CASSKNRVPGGYTF.

This sequence joins TRBV20-1 and TRBJ2-3; 8 bases are shared with TRBD2. In germline, CDR1 is DFQATT, CDR2 SNEGSKA (reference sequence). The CDR3 is 16 residues long. The V segment lost 0 bases and the J segment 6 bases; nucleotides outside the gene matches: 11. CDR3 loop: CSARDPVASGLDTQYF. The DNA of the CDR3 is TGCAGTGCTAGAGATCCAGTGGCTAGCGGGCTCGATACGCAGTATTTT.

This clonotype has more than one count but fewer than ten. The V call is TRBV2, the J call TRBJ1-5, with no clear D. This CDR3 comprises 12 residues. The V and J ends lost 6 bases and 6 bases respectively, with 9 bases between them. CDR1 is SNHLY and CDR2 is FYNNEI in the germline V gene. CDR3 in DNA: TGTGCCAGCAGCAGCGAGAGTCAGCCCCAGCATTTT. Amino acids: CASSSESQPQHF. The full variable domain, completed using reference TRBV2 and TRBJ1-5, is EPEVTQTPSHQVTQMGQEVILRCVPISNHLYFYWYRQILGQKVEFLVSFYNNEISEKSEIFDDQFSVERPDGSNFTLKIRSTKLEDSAMYFCASSSESQPQHFGDGTRLSIL.

This clonotype has more than one count but fewer than ten. The chain combines TRBV7-9 with TRBJ1-2, with a tentative D call TRBD1 (6 bases). Germline V gene sequence: CDR1 SEHNR, CDR2 FQNEAQ (reference sequence). The ends were cut back, 5 bases at V and 8 bases at J, with 21 bases in the middle. The CDR3 extends over 15 amino acids. The CDR3 loop reads CASSTFGGPQGGYTF. The CDR3 DNA reads TGTGCCAGCAGCACCTTCGGGGGACCCCAGGGGGGCTACACCTTC. The complete variable domain, with remaining parts taken from reference TRBV7-9 and TRBJ1-2, reads DTGVSQNPRHKITKRGQNVTFRCDPISEHNRLYWYRQTLGQGPEFLTYFQNEAQLEKSRLLSDRFSAERPKGSFSTLEIQRTEQGDSAMYLCASSTFGGPQGGYTFGSGTRLTVV.

The rearrangement links TRBV27 to TRBJ2-3; a weak D match, TRBD2 (6 bases). V lost 4 bases and J 5 bases, leaving 22 bases between the germline ends. The V gene's germline CDR1 is MNHEY and CDR2 SMNVEV (reference sequence). The CDR3 sequence is 17 residues long. The CDR3 DNA follows: TGTGCCAGCAGTTCTCTGGGGGGAGCGGGTTGGGGAGATACGCAGTATTTT. Amino acid sequence: CASSSLGGAGWGDTQYF.

This clonotype was seen a handful of times. The J gene is TRBJ1-1, the V gene TRBV15; 7 bases line up with TRBD1. The germline V gene has CDR1 LNHNV and CDR2 YYDKDF (reference sequence). The CDR3 runs 16 residues. Trimming cost V 3 bases and J 4 bases; bases outside gene matches: 11. CDR3 nucleotides: TGTGCCACCAGCAGCAACCATCAGGGGGTTGGCACTGAAGCTTTCTTT. Protein product: CATSSNHQGVGTEAFF.

This chain joins TRBV29-1 and TRBJ1-3; D is undetermined. This CDR3 region has 14 residues. The V end lost 4 bases, the J end lost 0 bases, and 10 bases lay between the germline ends. From germline, CDR1 is SQVTM and CDR2 ANQGSEA. The CDR3: CSVARPGSGNTIYF. Written as DNA, the CDR3 is TGCAGCGTTGCGAGACCGGGCTCTGGAAACACCATATATTTT.

The chain couples TRBV5-1 to TRBJ1-6; TRBD1 aligns across 7 bases. Germline CDR1 is SGHRS and CDR2 is YFSETQ. Trimming cost V 3 bases and J 6 bases; bases outside gene matches: 6. This CDR3 comprises 15 residues. The CDR3 DNA reads TGCGCCAGCAGCTCCTCGGCAGGGGGTAATTCACCCCTCCACTTT. This translates into CASSSSAGGNSPLHF.

The chain has TRBV11-2 and TRBJ2-1; 8 bases match TRBD2. V shed 0 bases, J shed 0 bases, and the junction held 4 bases outside the gene matches. The CDR3 is 17 residues long. The germline CDR1 and CDR2 sequences are SGHAT and FQNNGV. CDR3 region: CASSLDLGGASYNEQFF. In DNA, the CDR3 is TGTGCCAGCAGCTTAGACCTCGGGGGGGCCTCCTACAATGAGCAGTTCTTC.

This sequence joins TRBV19 and TRBJ1-3, with a tentative D call TRBD1 (5 bases). The CDR3 sequence is 16 residues long. The germline V gene encodes CDR1 LNHDA and CDR2 SQIVND (reference sequence). V lost 3 bases and J lost 0, with 12 bases in between. In DNA form, the CDR3 reads TGTGCCAGTAGTATCAGGGTGGTCTTCTCTGGAAACACCATATATTTT. It specifies CASSIRVVFSGNTIYF.

Only a few counts were recorded for this clonotype. The rearrangement links TRBV6-5 to TRBJ2-7; no definite D call. Germline lookup yields CDR1 MNHEY and CDR2 SVGAGI. The ends were cut back, 4 bases at V and 0 bases at J, with 13 bases in the middle. This CDR3 is 15 amino acids long. CDR3 nucleotides: TGTGCCAGCAGTTCTTCATCCCCATCCTCCTACGAGCAGTACTTC. The encoded protein is CASSSSSPSSYEQYF.